One and the same sample provided the 32 T cell receptor beta chains below, sequenced in a study of blood T cell repertoires in COVID-19. Libraries were prepared by immunoSEQ multiplex PCR; TCRdb keeps only in-frame clonotypes and omits some of them. The sample lists hundreds of thousands of clones; approximately 89% were seen once. The sample was peripheral blood. These receptors were obtained from a woman between 70 and 85 years old with COVID-19, enrolled during active disease.

The rearrangement links TRBV7-6 to TRBJ2-7, with 10 bases lining up with TRBD1. J lost 4 bases, V lost 5 bases, and 8 bases had no gene match. The germline CDR1 and CDR2 sequences are SGHVS and FNYEAQ. This CDR3 has 15 amino acids. CDR3 bases: TGTGCCAGCAGCCACCGGGACAGGGGTAGTTACGAGCAGTACTTC. Encoded protein: CASSHRDRGSYEQYF.

V usage is TRBV5-1 and J usage is TRBJ1-2; 7 bases are shared with TRBD1. The V and J ends lost 2 bases and 3 bases, in that order; junction bases with no gene match: 1. CDR1 SGHRS and CDR2 YFSETQ come from the germline V gene. The CDR3 runs to 13 residues. CDR3 nucleotide sequence: TGCGCCAGCAGCTTAGGACAGGACTATGGCTACACCTTC. It codes for CASSLGQDYGYTF.

The chain is built from TRBV2 and TRBJ1-5; D not resolved. Trimming took off 2 bases at V and 2 bases at J, with 10 bases between the two ends. The length of the CDR3 is 15 residues. Per the germline V gene, CDR1 is SNHLY and CDR2 is FYNNEI. CDR3 residues: CASSEFRGGNQPQHF. Here the CDR3 DNA reads TGTGCCAGCAGTGAATTTCGGGGAGGCAATCAGCCCCAGCATTTT.

V is TRBV15 and J is TRBJ1-4; D remains ambiguous. V was cut by 0 bases and J by 5 bases, with 10 bases left in between. CDR3 size: 15 residues. Germline values: CDR1 LNHNV, CDR2 YYDKDF (reference sequence). Here the CDR3 reads CATSRDGQENEKLFF. CDR3 sequence (DNA): TGTGCCACCAGCAGAGATGGTCAGGAAAATGAAAAACTGTTTTTT.

The genes are TRBV28 and TRBJ2-7; 7 nucleotides line up with TRBD1. The CDR3 consists of 14 residues. The trim removed 6 bases at V and 6 bases at J, leaving 11 bases unmatched. Looked up from germline, CDR1 is MDHEN and CDR2 is SYDVKM. The CDR3 sequence is CASSLDRVRGEQYF. CDR3 in DNA: TGTGCCAGCAGCTTAGACAGGGTCCGTGGCGAGCAGTACTTC.

The rearrangement uses TRBV9 and TRBJ2-7; TRBD2 matches at 10 bases. CDR1 and CDR2 from the germline V gene are SGDLS and YYNGEE. Unmatched junction bases numbered 3, after V lost 0 bases and J lost 0 bases. The CDR3 runs to 16 residues. CDR3 amino acids: CASSVVASGSSYEQYF. In DNA form, the CDR3 reads TGTGCCAGCAGCGTAGTCGCTAGCGGGAGCTCCTACGAGCAGTACTTC.

As concerns this clone: A read error may account for a junction end that differs from germline. The J gene is TRBJ2-7, the V gene TRBV5-1, with TRBD2 matching over 13 bases. The CDR3 is 17 amino acids. Germline CDR1 SGHRS, CDR2 YFSETQ. The chain's CDR3 is CVSRKGLAGDMSYEQYF. DNA for the CDR3: TGCGTCAGCAGGAAAGGACTAGCGGGGGATATGAGTTACGAGCAGTACTTC.

The rearrangement joins TRBV27 to TRBJ2-7; 8 nucleotides match TRBD2. CDR1 MNHEY and CDR2 SMNVEV come from the germline V gene (reference sequence). The CDR3 is 14 residues long. J gave up 4 bases and V 5 bases, and 7 bases lay outside the gene matches. The DNA of the CDR3 is TGTGCCAGCAGTCATAGCGGGACCCCTTACGAGCAGTACTTC. Amino acid sequence: CASSHSGTPYEQYF.

The gene calls are TRBV27 and TRBJ1-5; 7 nucleotides match TRBD1. CDR1 is MNHEY, CDR2 SMNVEV, per germline (reference sequence). J lost 2 bases, V lost 2 bases, and 6 bases had no gene match. The CDR3 loop spans 16 amino acids. CDR3 nucleotides: TGTGCCAGCAGTTTAGGTAGGGGGCTGGGCAATCAGCCCCAGCATTTT. Its translation: CASSLGRGLGNQPQHF.

The V gene is TRBV6-5, the J gene TRBJ2-7; TRBD1 might be the D (6 bases). The CDR3 totals 14 residues. Germline V gene data show CDR1 as MNHEY and CDR2 as SVGAGI. V lost 7 bases to trimming and J lost 0 bases, with 13 bases between them. The CDR3 DNA reads TGTGCCAGCACTAGACAGGCCAGCTCCTACGAGCAGTACTTC. As protein: CASTRQASSYEQYF.

The rearrangement joins TRBV9 to TRBJ1-3, with D perhaps matching TRBD1 (5 bases). This CDR3 contains 15 residues. The V and J ends lost 0 bases and 2 bases respectively, with 9 bases between them. Germline lookup yields CDR1 SGDLS and CDR2 YYNGEE. CDR3: CASSVGREAGNTIYF. For the CDR3, the DNA is TGTGCCAGCAGCGTAGGCAGGGAGGCTGGAAACACCATATATTTT.

This chain links TRBV3-1 (or the pseudogene TRBV3-2) with TRBJ1-1; D call uncertain. V shed 4 bases and J shed 3 bases, with 15 bases lying between them. The length of the CDR3 is 15 residues. CDR1 LGHDT and CDR2 YNNKEL come from the germline V gene (reference sequence). This CDR3 is CASSPRVEGYTEAFF. The CDR3 DNA reads as TGTGCCAGCAGCCCAAGAGTGGAGGGATACACTGAAGCTTTCTTT.

The chain has TRBV28 and TRBJ2-7, with a weak D call TRBD2 (5 bases). The CDR3 contains 13 residues. Germline lookup yields CDR1 MDHEN and CDR2 SYDVKM. Trimming took 4 bases from V and 2 from J, leaving 9 bases between them. CDR3 protein: CASSSSGTYEQYF. The CDR3 region has the DNA TGTGCCAGCAGTTCCAGCGGCACCTACGAGCAGTACTTC.

V and J are TRBV6-5 and TRBJ2-2; a possible D gene is TRBD2 (6 bases). The CDR3 runs to 13 residues. The germline CDR1 and CDR2 sequences are MNHEY and SVGAGI. V lost 5 bases and J 7 bases, leaving 11 bases between the germline ends. The CDR3 DNA is TGTGCCAGCAGTCGTGGCGGGATCGGGGAGCTGTTTTTT. It codes for CASSRGGIGELFF.

Worth noting for this clone: Other DNA sequences of this sample code for an identical CDR3. This sequence joins TRBV5-1 and TRBJ2-7; D not certain. The CDR3 is 14 residues long. Per the germline V gene, CDR1 is SGHRS and CDR2 is YFSETQ. V lost 0 bases to trimming and J lost 3 bases, with 10 bases between them. This chain's CDR3 is CASSLAAVDYEQYF. The CDR3 DNA sequence: TGCGCCAGCAGCTTGGCCGCGGTTGACTACGAGCAGTACTTC.

This sequence joins TRBV5-1 and TRBJ2-1, with 10 bases fitting TRBD2. Germline loops: CDR1 SGHRS, CDR2 YFSETQ. This CDR3 region has 15 residues. V gave up 3 bases and J gave up 5 bases; unmatched junction bases: 5. The CDR3 spells CASSSASGSHNEQFF. For the CDR3, the DNA is TGCGCCAGCAGCTCGGCTAGCGGGAGCCACAATGAGCAGTTCTTC.

This clone was found a few times. The V and J genes are TRBV5-5 and TRBJ2-7, with TRBD2 as a possible D gene (5 bases). Between the trimmed V and J ends, which lost 1 base and 4 bases, there was a span of 12 bases. The germline V gene has CDR1 SGHKS and CDR2 YYEKEE (reference sequence). There are 14 residues in the CDR3. DNA for the CDR3: TGTGCCAGCAGCTTGCGGACTGATCTTTACGAGCAGTACTTC. Protein product: CASSLRTDLYEQYF.

The gene calls are TRBV10-3 and TRBJ1-4; no clear D. The CDR3 consists of 14 residues. The ends were cut back, 3 bases at V and 0 bases at J, with 5 bases in the middle. Germline CDR1 reads ENHRY; CDR2 reads SYGVKD. The CDR3 DNA is TGTGCCATCAGTGACAGTGCAACTAATGAAAAACTGTTTTTT. Protein product: CAISDSATNEKLFF.

This sequence joins TRBV6-6 and TRBJ1-2, with TRBD1 as a possible D gene (5 bases). CDR1 and CDR2 from the germline V gene are MNHNY and SVGAGI (reference sequence). V gave up 5 bases and J gave up 8 bases, with 30 bases separating them. The CDR3 runs 18 residues. The CDR3, as DNA: TGTGCCAGCAGTCACCAACCGTACACACTACAGGCTTTGGGCGGCTACACCTTC. Translation gives CASSHQPYTLQALGGYTF.

This clone was seen a handful of times. CDR3 in amino acids: CASSFQYGYTF. The DNA for the CDR3 is TGTGCCAGCAGCTTTCAGTATGGCTACACCTTC. The rearrangement joins TRBV7-9 to TRBJ1-2, with D uncertain. V was trimmed by 3 bases and J by 5 bases, leaving 4 bases between them. The CDR3 is 11 residues long. CDR1 is SEHNR and CDR2 is FQNEAQ in the germline V gene (reference sequence).

The chain carries TRBV21-1 and TRBJ2-3; TRBD2, the table's D call, lacks a check against the DNA. TRBV21-1 is a recognized pseudogene. The CDR3 extends over 17 amino acids. CDR3 DNA: TGTGCCAGCAGCATCACTAGCGGGAGAGGATGGGCAGATACGCAGTATTTT. This gives the protein CASSITSGRGWADTQYF.

The gene calls are TRBV4-2 and TRBJ1-1; D not certain. Germline CDR1 reads LGHNA; CDR2 reads YNFKEQ. The CDR3 spans 17 residues. Trimming removed 3 bases from V and 5 bases from J, with 22 bases in between. CDR3 loop: CASSHPNGEGRRTEAFF. The CDR3 nucleotides are TGTGCCAGCAGCCACCCGAACGGGGAAGGTCGGAGGACTGAAGCTTTCTTT.

The chain links TRBV28 to TRBJ1-2, with a tentative D call TRBD1 (5 bases). The CDR3 is 12 amino acids. V lost 5 bases, J lost 4 bases, and 8 bases lay in between. CDR1 and CDR2 (germline): MDHEN, SYDVKM. The CDR3 sequence: CASSPRAYGYTF. The CDR3 coding sequence is TGTGCCAGCAGTCCCAGGGCCTATGGCTACACCTTC.

The V and J genes are TRBV19 and TRBJ2-3, with a weak D call TRBD2 (6 bases). Germline V gives CDR1 LNHDA, CDR2 SQIVND (reference sequence). This CDR3 spans 13 amino acids. Between the trimmed V and J ends, which lost 5 bases and 4 bases, there was a span of 10 bases. This CDR3 is CASSAGQADTQYF. The CDR3 DNA follows: TGTGCCAGTAGTGCGGGGCAAGCAGATACGCAGTATTTT.

V usage is TRBV28 and J usage is TRBJ2-7; 7 bases line up with TRBD1. J gave up 1 base and V 5 bases, and 11 bases lay outside the gene matches. Germline V lookup: CDR1 MDHEN, CDR2 SYDVKM. CDR3 length: 16 amino acids. The CDR3 region has the DNA TGTGCCAGCAGTATTTGGGACAGATTAATATCCTACGAGCAGTACTTC. Protein product: CASSIWDRLISYEQYF.

This clone was seen a single time. The chain employs TRBV6-1 and TRBJ2-7, with D tentatively TRBD1 (5 bases). The CDR3 loop spans 15 amino acids. The germline V and J ends were trimmed by 0 bases and 3 bases, with 12 bases remaining between them. The germline V gene encodes CDR1 MNHNS and CDR2 SASEGT. In DNA, the CDR3 is TGTGCCAGCAGTGAAGCCGTGGGGCAGATCTACGAGCAGTACTTC. Protein product: CASSEAVGQIYEQYF.

This chain links TRBV18 with TRBJ2-6; 7 bases map to TRBD1. Trimming cost V 2 bases and J 4 bases; bases outside gene matches: 8. This CDR3 has 17 amino acids. In germline, CDR1 is KGHSH, CDR2 LQKENI. CDR3 sequence (DNA): TGTGCCAGCTCACCAGGTTCAGGGGGAACCGGGGCCAACGTCCTGACTTTC. It specifies CASSPGSGGTGANVLTF.

The V call is TRBV6-1, the J call TRBJ1-5; a possible D gene is TRBD1 (6 bases). The CDR3 spans 14 residues. The germline V gene encodes CDR1 MNHNS and CDR2 SASEGT. Trimming took off 2 bases at V and 4 bases at J, with 9 bases between the two ends. CDR3 sequence: CASSELGGNQPQHF. CDR3 coding DNA: TGTGCCAGCAGTGAATTAGGGGGAAATCAGCCCCAGCATTTT.

This rearrangement joins TRBV7-9 to TRBJ2-1; 8 nucleotides line up with TRBD1. The CDR3 sequence is 14 residues long. V shed 5 bases and J 4 bases; nucleotides not matched to a gene: 4. Germline V gives CDR1 SEHNR, CDR2 FQNEAQ (reference sequence). CDR3 residues: CASSPGQGYNEQFF. As DNA, the CDR3 is TGTGCCAGCAGCCCCGGACAGGGTTACAATGAGCAGTTCTTC.

J is TRBJ1-3 and V is TRBV15; TRBD1 aligns across 9 bases. Trimming took 3 bases from V and 6 from J; bases not matched to a gene: 6. Germline lookup yields CDR1 LNHNV and CDR2 YYDKDF (reference sequence). CDR3 length equals 15 residues. The CDR3 nucleotides read TGTGCCACCAGCAGTTTGAGGACAGGGGCAAACACCATATATTTT. Protein sequence: CATSSLRTGANTIYF.

The chain couples TRBV3-1 (or the pseudogene TRBV3-2) to TRBJ2-7, with D possibly being TRBD1 (5 bases). Germline V gene sequence: CDR1 LGHDT, CDR2 YNNKEL (reference sequence). The germline V and J ends were trimmed by 3 bases and 6 bases, with 15 bases remaining between them. The CDR3 runs 14 residues. Here the CDR3 reads CASSQLGVYSEQYF. DNA for the CDR3: TGTGCCAGCAGCCAGCTAGGGGTCTATTCCGAGCAGTACTTC.

The V gene is TRBV5-6, the J gene TRBJ1-2; 7 bases match TRBD1. The V gene end was trimmed by 6 bases and the J gene end by 6 bases; junction bases not matched to a gene: 8. The CDR3 runs 13 residues. Germline CDR1 is SGHDT and CDR2 is YYEEEE. CDR3 protein: CASNRHRGDGYTF. In DNA, the CDR3 is TGTGCCAGCAACCGTCACAGGGGCGATGGCTACACCTTC.